These 7 T cell receptor beta chains came from one sample sequenced in a study of spatial heterogeneity in lung cancer. Via MiXCR, TCRdb re-called the 5' RACE reads, giving one row per CDR3 protein. Among roughly 48,000 distinct CDR3 sequences, roughly 5.2% were seen once, and the ten largest hold 11%. Time point here: sample taken at primary tumor resection. Source: PBMCs, taken at surgery. All receptors come from a male donor with early-stage non-small cell lung cancer.

This clonotype was counted at least ten times. CDR3 sequence: CASSIGVAGLTDTQYF. Here the CDR3 DNA reads TGTGCCAGCAGCATCGGGGTAGCGGGTCTCACAGATACGCAGTATTTT. V and J are TRBV7-3 and TRBJ2-3; TRBD2 matches at 7 bases. Germline CDR1 SGHTA, CDR2 FQGTGA. Trimming removed 5 bases from V and 2 bases from J; junction bases left unmatched: 10. This CDR3 has 16 amino acids.

This clonotype was detected only a few times. CDR3 DNA: TGCGCCAGCAGCTCCGGGACTAGCGGCTACAATGAGCAGTTCTTC. Translating it yields CASSSGTSGYNEQFF. This sequence joins TRBV5-1 and TRBJ2-1, with 11 bases lining up with TRBD2. The V segment lost 3 bases and the J segment 3 bases; nucleotides outside the gene matches: 2. The CDR3 sequence is 15 residues long. Germline V CDR1 and CDR2: SGHRS, YFSETQ.

In this sample, this clonotype turned up many times. The chain uses TRBV21-1 and TRBJ2-3; no DNA check was done on the table's D call, TRBD2. TRBV21-1 is noted as a pseudogene. The CDR3 has 16 residues. CDR3 residues: CACNESSGRPTDTQYF. The DNA of the CDR3 is TGTGCCTGCAACGAGTCTAGCGGGAGGCCCACAGATACGCAGTATTTT.

This rearrangement joins TRBV12-3 or TRBV12-4 to TRBJ2-1; D gene ambiguous. This CDR3 has 16 amino acids. The ends were cut back, 3 bases at V and 6 bases at J, with 18 bases in the middle. CDR3 in amino acids: CASSFDPIRPFNEQFF. In DNA form, the CDR3 reads TGTGCCAGCAGTTTTGACCCGATCAGGCCATTCAATGAGCAGTTCTTC.

This clonotype came up many times. This chain links TRBV7-9 with TRBJ2-1; 11 nucleotides match TRBD2. This CDR3 region has 15 residues. Germline CDR1 and CDR2: SEHNR and FQNEAQ (reference sequence). The V gene end was trimmed by 6 bases and the J gene end by 3 bases; junction bases not matched to a gene: 4. CDR3 loop: CASRPTSGSYNEQFF. In DNA, the CDR3 is TGTGCCAGCAGGCCTACTAGCGGGAGCTACAATGAGCAGTTCTTC.

There are many counts of this clonotype. The J gene is TRBJ2-2, the V gene TRBV6-2 or TRBV6-3; no definite D call. The germline CDR1 and CDR2 sequences are MNHEY and SVGEGT. Between the trimmed V and J ends, which lost 4 bases and 4 bases, there was a span of 4 bases. This CDR3 region has 12 residues. CDR3 protein: CASSFSTGELFF. The CDR3 DNA reads as TGTGCCAGCAGTTTTAGCACCGGGGAGCTGTTTTTT.

This clonotype showed up many times. The CDR3 nucleotides are TGTGCCAGCACCCGCGAGGGGAGGCGCACTGAAGCTTTCTTT. Translating gives CASTREGRRTEAFF. This chain joins TRBV3-1 and TRBJ1-1; the D gene is possibly TRBD1 (5 bases). Germline V CDR1 and CDR2: LGHDT, YNNKEL (reference sequence). This CDR3 contains 14 residues. V was shortened by 7 bases and J by 4 bases, with 16 bases between the two germline ends.